The 17 T cell receptor beta chains below were found in one sample sequenced in a study of CD8 T cells in Susac syndrome. Random hexamers were used to reverse transcribe about 0.45 to 1 ug of RNA. TCRdb re-called the immunoSEQ multiplex PCR reads with MiXCR, one entry per CDR3 protein. The table records fewer than 150,000 distinct CDR3 sequences, 94% of them present only once. Sequencing was done on a sample of CD8+ T cells from PBMCs. The receptor source for this set is a human donor in good health.

V gene TRBV6-1 combines with J gene TRBJ2-7; no firm D call. In germline, CDR1 is MNHNS, CDR2 SASEGT. The CDR3 has 13 amino acids. V lost 2 bases and J lost 2, with 7 bases in between. CDR3 nucleotides: TGTGCCAGCAGTGAACGCTTCACCTACGAGCAGTACTTC. This gives the protein CASSERFTYEQYF.

The count of this clonotype is one. This rearrangement joins TRBV25-1 to TRBJ2-1; D assignment may be TRBD1 or TRBD2 (5 bases each). Looked up from germline, CDR1 is MGHDK and CDR2 is SYGVNS. V was clipped by 1 base and J by 15 bases, with 16 bases between them. This CDR3 has 13 residues. The DNA of the CDR3 is TGTGCCAGCAGTGAATCTTTGTGGGGGTTGGCGTTCTTC. Protein sequence: CASSESLWGLAFF.

This clonotype appeared once. The V and J genes are TRBV28 and TRBJ2-2; 7 positions agree with TRBD2. With 5 bases clipped from V and 1 base from J, the junction kept 7 bases outside the gene matches. Germline lookup yields CDR1 MDHEN and CDR2 SYDVKM. The CDR3 consists of 16 residues. The CDR3 DNA is TGTGCCAGCAGTAGCCTCAGCGGGAAGAACACCGGGGAGCTGTTTTTT. It yields the protein CASSSLSGKNTGELFF.

The chain recombines TRBV2 with TRBJ2-1; 7 nucleotides align to TRBD2. CDR1 and CDR2 (germline): SNHLY, FYNNEI. V lost 2 bases to trimming and J lost 2 bases; unmatched junction nucleotides: 6. The CDR3 sequence is 16 residues long. The CDR3 region has the DNA TGTGCCAGCAGTGAAATGGCGGGAGTTCCCTACAATGAGCAGTTCTTC. Its translation is CASSEMAGVPYNEQFF.

The chain combines TRBV4-3 with TRBJ2-7; D might be TRBD1 or TRBD2, each matching 8 bases. V was trimmed by 0 bases and J by 0 bases, leaving 12 bases between them. Germline V lookup: CDR1 LGHNA, CDR2 YSLEER. CDR3 size: 16 residues. The CDR3 loop reads CASSQDSGTGSYEQYF. Here the CDR3 DNA reads TGCGCCAGCAGCCAAGATAGCGGGACAGGCTCCTACGAGCAGTACTTC.

The chain links TRBV3-1 to TRBJ2-1; 9 bases agree with TRBD2. Germline-derived CDR1 and CDR2 are LGHDT and YNNKEL (reference sequence). The CDR3 consists of 13 residues. The J segment lost 15 bases and the V segment lost 4 bases, leaving 10 bases of the junction unmatched. CDR3 bases: TGTGCCAGCAGCCCTTCAAGTAGCGGGAGCTGGTTCTTC. This gives the protein CASSPSSSGSWFF.

The CDR3 is CSVDQGDTQYF. The CDR3 DNA reads TGCAGCGTTGATCAGGGAGATACGCAGTATTTT. The chain combines TRBV29-1 with TRBJ2-3; possible D gene TRBD1, 5 bases. There are 11 residues in the CDR3. CDR1 is SQVTM and CDR2 is ANQGSEA in the germline V gene. The germline V and J ends were trimmed by 3 bases and 5 bases, with 6 bases remaining between them.

This clonotype was seen more than once but under ten times. The rearrangement links TRBV27 to TRBJ2-7, with D possibly TRBD1 on 5 matching bases. The CDR3 contains 13 residues. Per germline, CDR1 MNHEY and CDR2 SMNVEV (reference sequence). Trimming cost V 5 bases and J 0 bases, with 8 bases left between them. CDR3 nucleotides: TGTGCCAGCAGTCGAACAGGCTCCTACGAGCAGTACTTC. Its translation: CASSRTGSYEQYF.

This chain joins TRBV27 and TRBJ2-7, with TRBD2 identical over 7 bases. This CDR3 is built from 12 residues. Germline CDR1 reads MNHEY; CDR2 reads SMNVEV (reference sequence). Unmatched junction bases numbered 7, after V lost 6 bases and J lost 8 bases. The CDR3 here is CASSLTSAKQYF. In DNA form, the CDR3 reads TGTGCCAGCAGCCTTACTAGCGCCAAGCAGTACTTC.

In DNA, the CDR3 is TGTGCCAGCAGCTTTGGCACCTCTGGGGCCAACGTCCTGACTTTC. This codes for CASSFGTSGANVLTF. The rearrangement uses TRBV5-6 and TRBJ2-6; D remains ambiguous. From germline, CDR1 is SGHDT and CDR2 YYEEEE. The CDR3 length is 15 residues. Trimming removed 2 bases at V and 0 bases at J, with 6 bases between.

J is TRBJ2-1 and V is TRBV9; 10 bases are a match to TRBD1. CDR3 length equals 16 residues. Germline loops: CDR1 SGDLS, CDR2 YYNGEE. Losses at the gene ends were 6 bases for V and 8 bases for J; bases not matched to a gene: 14. The CDR3 is CASTLSGTGAIHEQFF. DNA of the CDR3: TGTGCCAGCACCCTCTCCGGGACAGGGGCTATCCATGAGCAGTTCTTC.

V and J are TRBV27 and TRBJ1-5; D remains unclear. Germline CDR1 MNHEY, CDR2 SMNVEV (reference sequence). The V end was cut by 7 bases, the J end by 7 bases, with 8 bases between. The CDR3 has 11 residues. The CDR3 protein is CASNLGQPQHF. CDR3 nucleotides: TGTGCCAGCAATTTGGGCCAGCCCCAGCATTTT.

The chain combines TRBV27 with TRBJ2-1, with 12 bases aligning to TRBD1. Germline values: CDR1 MNHEY, CDR2 SMNVEV (reference sequence). V shed 3 bases and J 6 bases; nucleotides not matched to a gene: 3. The CDR3 length is 15 residues. In DNA form, the CDR3 reads TGTGCCAGCAGTTTTATGGGACAGGGGGCCAATGAGCAGTTCTTC. It encodes CASSFMGQGANEQFF.

This chain links TRBV5-1 with TRBJ2-1; D is possibly TRBD1 or TRBD2 (6 bases each). Germline lookup yields CDR1 SGHRS and CDR2 YFSETQ. V dropped 0 bases and J dropped 6 bases, with 10 bases sitting between them. The CDR3 is made up of 14 amino acids. The CDR3 loop reads CASSLGPGANEQFF. CDR3 bases: TGCGCCAGCAGCTTGGGGCCGGGGGCCAATGAGCAGTTCTTC.

The chain combines TRBV3-1 with TRBJ1-2; D is undetermined. CDR3 length: 12 amino acids. V was clipped by 7 bases and J by 7 bases, with 13 bases between them. The germline V gene encodes CDR1 LGHDT and CDR2 YNNKEL (reference sequence). The CDR3 nucleotides read TGTGCCAGCACTTGGGGAGGGAGTGGCTACACCTTC. The encoded protein is CASTWGGSGYTF.

V and J are TRBV7-6 and TRBJ1-5; D ambiguous. The CDR3 totals 13 residues. Germline CDR1 and CDR2: SGHVS and FNYEAQ. V dropped 4 bases and J dropped 3 bases, with 7 bases sitting between them. CDR3 nucleotides: TGTGCCAGCAGCTCGAGATCCAATCAGCCCCAGCATTTT. Amino acid sequence: CASSSRSNQPQHF.

The rearrangement uses TRBV15 and TRBJ2-3, with no clear D. CDR1 LNHNV and CDR2 YYDKDF come from the germline V gene (reference sequence). The germline V and J ends were trimmed by 5 bases and 1 base, with 13 bases remaining between them. CDR3 length: 15 amino acids. In nucleotides, the CDR3 is TGTGCCACCAGCCGAAACCTTGCGCGCACAGATACGCAGTATTTT. Translated, it gives CATSRNLARTDTQYF.